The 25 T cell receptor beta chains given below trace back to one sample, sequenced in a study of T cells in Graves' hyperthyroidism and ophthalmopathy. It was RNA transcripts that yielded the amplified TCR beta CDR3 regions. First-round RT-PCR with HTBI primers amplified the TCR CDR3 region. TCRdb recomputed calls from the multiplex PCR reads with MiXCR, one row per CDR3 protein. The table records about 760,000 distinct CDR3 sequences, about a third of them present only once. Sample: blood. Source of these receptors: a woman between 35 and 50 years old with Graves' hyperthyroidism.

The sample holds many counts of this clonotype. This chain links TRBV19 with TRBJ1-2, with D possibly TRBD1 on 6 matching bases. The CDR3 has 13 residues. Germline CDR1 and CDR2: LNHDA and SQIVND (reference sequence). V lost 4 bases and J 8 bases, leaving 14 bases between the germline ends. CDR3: CASSTARDTGYTF. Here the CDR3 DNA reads TGTGCCAGTAGTACTGCCCGGGACACCGGCTACACCTTC.

CDR3 DNA: TGCAGTGCTATGGGGCTAGCGGGGAAAGCTTTCTTT. It encodes CSAMGLAGKAFF. This rearrangement joins TRBV20-1 to TRBJ1-1, with D perhaps matching TRBD1 (5 bases). The CDR3 spans 12 residues. CDR1 DFQATT and CDR2 SNEGSKA come from the germline V gene (reference sequence). The ends were cut back, 4 bases at V and 9 bases at J, with 15 bases in the middle.

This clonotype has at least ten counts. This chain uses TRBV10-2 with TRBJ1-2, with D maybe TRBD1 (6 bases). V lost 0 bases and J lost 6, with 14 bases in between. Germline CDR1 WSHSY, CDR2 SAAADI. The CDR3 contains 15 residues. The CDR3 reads CASSESVGGVDGYTF. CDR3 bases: TGCGCCAGCAGTGAGTCGGTGGGGGGCGTCGATGGCTACACCTTC.

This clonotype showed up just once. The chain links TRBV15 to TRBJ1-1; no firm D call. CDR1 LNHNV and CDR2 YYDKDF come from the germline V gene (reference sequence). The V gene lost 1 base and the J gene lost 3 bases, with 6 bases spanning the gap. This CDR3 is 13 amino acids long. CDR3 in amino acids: CATSRGRDTEAFF. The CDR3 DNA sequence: TGTGCCACCAGCAGAGGGAGGGACACTGAAGCTTTCTTT.

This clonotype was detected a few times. CDR3 bases: TGTGCCAGCAGCTCGGGGACCGCCCGTGTTGGCTATGGCTACACCTTC. It specifies CASSSGTARVGYGYTF. J is TRBJ1-2 and V is TRBV27; maybe TRBD1 (5 bases). The ends were cut back, 6 bases at V and 4 bases at J, with 21 bases in the middle. Germline-derived CDR1 and CDR2 are MNHEY and SMNVEV (reference sequence). This CDR3 has 16 residues.

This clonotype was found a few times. The CDR3 loop is CASSQDAQAMLSGANVLTF. CDR3 DNA: TGCGCCAGCAGCCAAGATGCCCAGGCGATGCTCTCTGGGGCCAACGTCCTGACTTTC. The chain joins TRBV4-1 to TRBJ2-6; D not resolved. V was clipped by 0 bases and J by 0 bases, with 15 bases between them. The germline gives CDR1 MGHRA, CDR2 YSYEKL. This CDR3 is built from 19 residues.

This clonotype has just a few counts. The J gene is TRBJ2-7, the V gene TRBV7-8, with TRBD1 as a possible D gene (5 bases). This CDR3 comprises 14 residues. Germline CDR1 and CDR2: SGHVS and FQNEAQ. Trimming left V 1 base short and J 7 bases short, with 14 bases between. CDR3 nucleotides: TGTGCCAGCAGCTTAGTGGACATCGCCTGGGAGCAGTACTTC. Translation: CASSLVDIAWEQYF.

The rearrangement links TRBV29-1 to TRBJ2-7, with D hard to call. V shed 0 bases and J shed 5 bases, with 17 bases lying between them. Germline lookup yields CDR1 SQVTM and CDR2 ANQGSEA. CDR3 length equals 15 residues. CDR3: CSVEDRRTEWHEQYF. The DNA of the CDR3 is TGCAGCGTTGAAGATCGGCGCACCGAGTGGCACGAGCAGTACTTC.

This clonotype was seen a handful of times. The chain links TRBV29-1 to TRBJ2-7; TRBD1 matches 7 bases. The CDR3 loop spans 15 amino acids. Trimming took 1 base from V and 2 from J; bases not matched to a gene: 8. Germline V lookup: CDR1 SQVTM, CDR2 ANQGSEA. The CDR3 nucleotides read TGCAGCGTTGAAGGGGTGGCAAGGGGGCCCTACGAGCAGTACTTC. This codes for CSVEGVARGPYEQYF.

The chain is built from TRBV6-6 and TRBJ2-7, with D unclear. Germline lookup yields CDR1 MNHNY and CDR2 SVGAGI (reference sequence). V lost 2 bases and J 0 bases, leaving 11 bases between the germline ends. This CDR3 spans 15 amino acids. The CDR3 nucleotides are TGTGCCAGCAGTTACCTCCGGTCGTACTCCTACGAGCAGTACTTC. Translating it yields CASSYLRSYSYEQYF.

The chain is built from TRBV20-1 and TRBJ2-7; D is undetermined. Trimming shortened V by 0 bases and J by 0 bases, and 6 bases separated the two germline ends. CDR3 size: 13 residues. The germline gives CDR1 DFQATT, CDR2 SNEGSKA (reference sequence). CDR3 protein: CSARDSSSYEQYF. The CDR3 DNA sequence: TGCAGTGCTAGAGACTCGAGCTCCTACGAGCAGTACTTC.

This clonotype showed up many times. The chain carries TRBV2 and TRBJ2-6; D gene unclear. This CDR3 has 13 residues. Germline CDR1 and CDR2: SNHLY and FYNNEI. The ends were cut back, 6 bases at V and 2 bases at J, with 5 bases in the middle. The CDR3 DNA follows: TGTGCCAGCAGCGACACTGGGGCCAACGTCCTGACTTTC. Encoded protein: CASSDTGANVLTF.

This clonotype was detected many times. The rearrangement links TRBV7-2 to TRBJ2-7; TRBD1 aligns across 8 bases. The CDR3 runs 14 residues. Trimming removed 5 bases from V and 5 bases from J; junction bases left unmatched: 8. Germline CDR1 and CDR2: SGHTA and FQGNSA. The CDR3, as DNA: TGTGCCAGCAGCCCAGACAGGGGAGACGACGAGCAGTACTTC. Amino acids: CASSPDRGDDEQYF.

DNA of the CDR3: TGTGCCAGCAGCCCGAGACCACAACCCAATGAGCAGTACTTC. Amino acid sequence: CASSPRPQPNEQYF. This chain joins TRBV7-2 and TRBJ2-7; D gene unclear. CDR3 size: 14 residues. Germline CDR1 SGHTA, CDR2 FQGNSA. Trimming cost V 5 bases and J 7 bases, with 18 bases left between them.

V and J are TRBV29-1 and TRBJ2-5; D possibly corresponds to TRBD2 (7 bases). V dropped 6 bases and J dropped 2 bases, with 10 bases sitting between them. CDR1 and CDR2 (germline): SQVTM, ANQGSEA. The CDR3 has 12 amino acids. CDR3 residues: CSVGGPQETQYF. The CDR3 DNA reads TGCAGCGTGGGGGGGCCGCAAGAGACCCAGTACTTC.

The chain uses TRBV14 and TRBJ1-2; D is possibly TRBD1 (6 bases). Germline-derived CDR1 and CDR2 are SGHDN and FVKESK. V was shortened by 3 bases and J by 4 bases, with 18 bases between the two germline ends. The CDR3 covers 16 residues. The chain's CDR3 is CASSHSPPDSLYGYTF. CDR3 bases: TGTGCCAGCAGCCACTCACCACCGGACAGTCTCTATGGCTACACCTTC.

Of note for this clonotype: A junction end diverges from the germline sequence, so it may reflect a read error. The CDR3: CVSSLDRGTQYF. The CDR3 DNA follows: TGTGTCAGCAGCTTGGACCGGGGTACCCAGTACTTC. The chain is built from TRBV5-6 and TRBJ2-5, with TRBD2 as a possible D gene (5 bases). Germline CDR1 reads SGHDT; CDR2 reads YYEEEE. The CDR3 extends over 12 amino acids.

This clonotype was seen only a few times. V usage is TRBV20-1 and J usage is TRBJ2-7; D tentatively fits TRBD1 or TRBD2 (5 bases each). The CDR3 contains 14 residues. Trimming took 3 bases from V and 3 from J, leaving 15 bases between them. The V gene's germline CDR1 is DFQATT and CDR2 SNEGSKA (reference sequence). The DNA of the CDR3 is TGCAGTGCTAGTGAACCGGGACCGAACTACGAGCAGTACTTC. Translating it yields CSASEPGPNYEQYF.

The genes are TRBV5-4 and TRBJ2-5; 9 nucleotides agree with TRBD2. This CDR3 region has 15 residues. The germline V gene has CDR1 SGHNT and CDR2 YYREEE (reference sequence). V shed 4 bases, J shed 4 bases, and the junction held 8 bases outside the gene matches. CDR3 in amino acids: CASSPAGGPSETQYF. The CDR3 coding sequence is TGTGCCAGCAGCCCGGCGGGAGGGCCCTCAGAGACCCAGTACTTC.

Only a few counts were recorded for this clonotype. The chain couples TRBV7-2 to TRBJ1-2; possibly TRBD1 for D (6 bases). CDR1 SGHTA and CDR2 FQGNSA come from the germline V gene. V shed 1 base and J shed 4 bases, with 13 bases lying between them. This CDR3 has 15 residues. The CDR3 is CASSLVGQPAYGYTF. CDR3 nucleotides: TGTGCCAGCAGCTTAGTTGGACAGCCCGCCTATGGCTACACCTTC.

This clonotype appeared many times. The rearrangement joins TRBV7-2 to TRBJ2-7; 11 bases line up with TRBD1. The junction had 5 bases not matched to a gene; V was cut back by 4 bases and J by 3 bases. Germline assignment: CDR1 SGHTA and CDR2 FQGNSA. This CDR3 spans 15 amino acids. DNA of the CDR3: TGTGCCAGCAGCTGGACAGGGGGCGCGAGCTACGAGCAGTACTTC. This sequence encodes CASSWTGGASYEQYF.

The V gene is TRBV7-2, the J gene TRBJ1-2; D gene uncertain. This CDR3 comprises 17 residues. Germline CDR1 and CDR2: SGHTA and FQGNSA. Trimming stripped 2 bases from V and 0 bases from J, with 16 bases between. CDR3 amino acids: CASSLISGLFANYGYTF. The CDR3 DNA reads TGTGCCAGCAGCTTAATATCAGGCCTTTTTGCTAACTATGGCTACACCTTC.

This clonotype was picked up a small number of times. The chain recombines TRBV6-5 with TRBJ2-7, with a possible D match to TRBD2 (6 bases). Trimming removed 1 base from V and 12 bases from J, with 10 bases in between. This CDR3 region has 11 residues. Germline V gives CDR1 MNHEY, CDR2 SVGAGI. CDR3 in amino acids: CASSYYGDSYF. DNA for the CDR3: TGTGCCAGCAGTTACTACGGGGACTCGTACTTC.

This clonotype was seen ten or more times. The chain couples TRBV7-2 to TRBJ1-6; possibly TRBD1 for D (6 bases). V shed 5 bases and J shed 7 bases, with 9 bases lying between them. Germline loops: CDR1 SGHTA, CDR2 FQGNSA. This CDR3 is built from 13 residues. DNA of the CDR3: TGTGCCAGCAGCACTCAGGGGAATTCACCCCTCCACTTT. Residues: CASSTQGNSPLHF. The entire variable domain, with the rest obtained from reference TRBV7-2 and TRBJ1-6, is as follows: GAGVSQSPSNKVTEKGKDVELRCDPISGHTALYWYRQSLGQGLEFLIYFQGNSAPDKSGLPSDRFSAERTGGSVSTLTIQRTQQEDSAVYLCASSTQGNSPLHFGNGTRLTVT.

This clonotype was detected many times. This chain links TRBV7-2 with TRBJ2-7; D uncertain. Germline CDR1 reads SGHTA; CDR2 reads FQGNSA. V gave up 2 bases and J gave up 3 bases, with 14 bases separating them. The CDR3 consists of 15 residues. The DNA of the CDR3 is TGTGCCAGCAGCTTATCCCTGGGCGTTATCTACGAGCAGTACTTC. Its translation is CASSLSLGVIYEQYF.